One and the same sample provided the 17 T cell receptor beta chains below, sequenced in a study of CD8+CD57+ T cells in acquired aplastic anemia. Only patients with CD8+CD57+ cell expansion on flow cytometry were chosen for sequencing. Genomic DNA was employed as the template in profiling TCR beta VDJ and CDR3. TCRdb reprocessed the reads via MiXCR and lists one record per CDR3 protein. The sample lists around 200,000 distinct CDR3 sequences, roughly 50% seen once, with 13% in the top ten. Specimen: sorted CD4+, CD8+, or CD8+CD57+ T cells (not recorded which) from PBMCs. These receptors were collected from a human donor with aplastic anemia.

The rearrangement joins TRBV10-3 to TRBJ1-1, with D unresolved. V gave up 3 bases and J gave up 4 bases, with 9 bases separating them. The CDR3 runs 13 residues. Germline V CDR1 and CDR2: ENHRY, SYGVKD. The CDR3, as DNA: TGTGCCATCAGTGACCTTGATCTCACTGAAGCTTTCTTT. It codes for CAISDLDLTEAFF.

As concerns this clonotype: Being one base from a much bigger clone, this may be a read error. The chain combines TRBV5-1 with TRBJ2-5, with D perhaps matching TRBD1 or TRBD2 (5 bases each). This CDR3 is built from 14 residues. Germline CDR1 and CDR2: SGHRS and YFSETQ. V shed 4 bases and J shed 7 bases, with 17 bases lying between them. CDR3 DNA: TGCGCCAGCAGCCCAGAAGGGACCTCGGGGACCCAGTACTTC. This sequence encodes CASSPEGTSGTQYF.

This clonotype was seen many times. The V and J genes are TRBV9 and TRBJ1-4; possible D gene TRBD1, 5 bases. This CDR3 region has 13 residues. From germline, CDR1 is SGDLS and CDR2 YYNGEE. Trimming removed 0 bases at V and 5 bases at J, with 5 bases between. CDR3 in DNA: TGTGCCAGCAGCGTAGGGACAAATGAAAAACTGTTTTTT. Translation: CASSVGTNEKLFF.

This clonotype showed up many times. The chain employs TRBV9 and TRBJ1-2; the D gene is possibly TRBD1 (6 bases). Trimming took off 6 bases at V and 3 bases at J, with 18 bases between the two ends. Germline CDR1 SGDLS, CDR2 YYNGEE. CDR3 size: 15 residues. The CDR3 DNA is TGTGCCAGCACCAGGGGCGATATAAGTGACTATGGCTACACCTTC. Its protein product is CASTRGDISDYGYTF. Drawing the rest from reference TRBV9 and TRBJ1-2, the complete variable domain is DSGVTQTPKHLITATGQRVTLRCSPRSGDLSVYWYQQSLDQGLQFLIQYYNGEERAKGNILERFSAQQFPDLHSELNLSSLELGDSALYFCASTRGDISDYGYTFGSGTRLTVV.

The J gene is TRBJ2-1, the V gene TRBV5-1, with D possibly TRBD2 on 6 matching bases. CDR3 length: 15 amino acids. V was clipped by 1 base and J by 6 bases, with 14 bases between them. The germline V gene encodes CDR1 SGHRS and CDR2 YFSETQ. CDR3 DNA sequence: TGCGCCAGCAGCTTGAGTGCGGGGTCGGTCAATGAGCAGTTCTTC. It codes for CASSLSAGSVNEQFF.

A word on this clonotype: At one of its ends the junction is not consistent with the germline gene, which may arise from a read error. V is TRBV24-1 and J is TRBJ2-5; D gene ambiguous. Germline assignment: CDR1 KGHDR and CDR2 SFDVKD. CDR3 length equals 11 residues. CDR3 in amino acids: CATSSGETQYF. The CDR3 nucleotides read TGCGCCACCAGTTCGGGAGAGACCCAGTACTTC.

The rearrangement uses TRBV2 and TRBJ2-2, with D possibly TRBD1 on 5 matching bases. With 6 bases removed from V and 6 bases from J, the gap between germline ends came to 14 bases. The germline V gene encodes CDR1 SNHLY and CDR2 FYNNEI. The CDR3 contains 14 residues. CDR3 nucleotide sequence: TGTGCCAGCAGACCTCAGGGTTGGGCCGGGGAGCTGTTTTTT. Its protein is CASRPQGWAGELFF.

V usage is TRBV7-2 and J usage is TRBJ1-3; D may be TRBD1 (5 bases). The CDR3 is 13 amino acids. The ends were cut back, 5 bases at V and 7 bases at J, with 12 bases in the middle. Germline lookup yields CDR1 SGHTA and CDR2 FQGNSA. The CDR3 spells CASSLRGGNTIYF. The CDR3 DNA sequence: TGTGCCAGCAGCCTACGGGGGGGGAACACCATATATTTT.

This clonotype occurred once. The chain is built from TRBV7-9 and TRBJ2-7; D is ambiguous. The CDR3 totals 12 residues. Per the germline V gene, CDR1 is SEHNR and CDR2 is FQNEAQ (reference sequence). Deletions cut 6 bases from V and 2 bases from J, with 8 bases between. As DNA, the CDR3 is TGTGCCAGCAGAGACGGTACCTACGAGCAGTACTTC. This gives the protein CASRDGTYEQYF.

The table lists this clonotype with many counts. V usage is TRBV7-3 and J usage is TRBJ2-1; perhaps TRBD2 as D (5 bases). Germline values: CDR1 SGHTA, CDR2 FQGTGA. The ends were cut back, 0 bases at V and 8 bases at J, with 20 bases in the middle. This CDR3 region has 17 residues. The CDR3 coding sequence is TGTGCCAGCAGCTTAACGACTAACCCCGGTAGTGGGGATGAGCAGTTCTTC. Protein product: CASSLTTNPGSGDEQFF.

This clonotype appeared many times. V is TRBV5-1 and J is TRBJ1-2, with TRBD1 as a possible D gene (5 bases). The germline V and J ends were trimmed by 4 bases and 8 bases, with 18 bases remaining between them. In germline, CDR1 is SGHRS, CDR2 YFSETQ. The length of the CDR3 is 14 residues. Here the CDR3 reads CASSPDASWGGYTF. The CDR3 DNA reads TGCGCCAGCAGCCCGGACGCATCCTGGGGGGGCTACACCTTC.

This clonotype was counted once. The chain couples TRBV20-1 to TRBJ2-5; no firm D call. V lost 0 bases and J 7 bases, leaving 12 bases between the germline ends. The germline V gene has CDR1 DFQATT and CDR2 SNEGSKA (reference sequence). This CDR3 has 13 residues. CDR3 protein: CSARDEEFGTQYF. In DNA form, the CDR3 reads TGCAGTGCTAGAGATGAGGAGTTTGGGACCCAGTACTTC.

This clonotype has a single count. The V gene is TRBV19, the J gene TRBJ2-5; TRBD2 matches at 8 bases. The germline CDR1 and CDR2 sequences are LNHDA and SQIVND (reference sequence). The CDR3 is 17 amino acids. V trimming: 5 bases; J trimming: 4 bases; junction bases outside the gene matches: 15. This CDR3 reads CASSRRSAGDQRETQYF. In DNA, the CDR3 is TGTGCCAGTAGTCGGAGGTCAGCGGGAGATCAACGAGAGACCCAGTACTTC. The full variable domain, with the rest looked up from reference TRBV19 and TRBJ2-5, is DGGITQSPKYLFRKEGQNVTLSCEQNLNHDAMYWYRQDPGQGLRLIYYSQIVNDFQKGDIAEGYSVSREKKESFPLTVTSAQKNPTAFYLCASSRRSAGDQRETQYFGPGTRLLVL.

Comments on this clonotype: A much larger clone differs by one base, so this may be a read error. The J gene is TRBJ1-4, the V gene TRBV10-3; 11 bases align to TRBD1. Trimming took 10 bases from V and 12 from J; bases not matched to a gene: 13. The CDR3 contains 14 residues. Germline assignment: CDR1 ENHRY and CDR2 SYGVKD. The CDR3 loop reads CASTIRDRGEELFF. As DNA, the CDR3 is TGTGCCAGCACTATCCGGGACAGGGGGGAAGAACTGTTTTTT.

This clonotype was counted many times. CDR3 amino acids: CASSYDGSSGNTIYF. The CDR3 coding sequence is TGTGCCAGCAGTTACGATGGGAGCTCTGGAAACACCATATATTTT. The V call is TRBV6-6, the J call TRBJ1-3; D gene uncertain. V dropped 2 bases and J dropped 0 bases, with 8 bases sitting between them. The CDR3 totals 15 residues. Germline V gene sequence: CDR1 MNHNY, CDR2 SVGAGI (reference sequence).

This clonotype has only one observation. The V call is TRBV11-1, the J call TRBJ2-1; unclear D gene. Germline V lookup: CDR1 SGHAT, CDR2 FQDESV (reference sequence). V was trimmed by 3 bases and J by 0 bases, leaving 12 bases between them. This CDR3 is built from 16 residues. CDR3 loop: CASSFITYRSYNEQFF. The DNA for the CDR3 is TGTGCCAGCAGCTTTATAACATATCGCTCCTACAATGAGCAGTTCTTC.

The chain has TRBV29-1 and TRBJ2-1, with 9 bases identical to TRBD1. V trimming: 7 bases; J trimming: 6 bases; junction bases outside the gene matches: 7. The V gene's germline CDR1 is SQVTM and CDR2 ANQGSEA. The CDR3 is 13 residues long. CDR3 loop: CSAPGQGTNEQFF. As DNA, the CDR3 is TGCAGCGCTCCGGGACAGGGAACCAATGAGCAGTTCTTC.